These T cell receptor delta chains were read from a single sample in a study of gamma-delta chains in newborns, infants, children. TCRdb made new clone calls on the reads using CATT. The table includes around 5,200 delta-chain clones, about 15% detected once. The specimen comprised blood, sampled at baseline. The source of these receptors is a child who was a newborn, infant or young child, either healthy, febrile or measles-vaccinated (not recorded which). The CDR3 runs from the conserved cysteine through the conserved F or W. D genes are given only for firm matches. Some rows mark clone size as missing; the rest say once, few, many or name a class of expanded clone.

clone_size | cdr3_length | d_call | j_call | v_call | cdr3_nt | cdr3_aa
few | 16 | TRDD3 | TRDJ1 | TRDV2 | TGTGCCTGTGACCCCCTGGGGGATACTGGCACCGATAAACTCATCTTT | CACDPLGDTGTDKLIF
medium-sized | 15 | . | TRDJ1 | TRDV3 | TGTGCCTTACCGTGGGGTACCCCGTACACCGATAAACTCATCTTT | CALPWGTPYTDKLIF
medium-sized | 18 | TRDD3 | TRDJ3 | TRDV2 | TGTGCCTGTGACACGGGATACGCGACCTCCTGGGACACCCGACAGATGTTTTTC | CACDTGYATSWDTRQMFF
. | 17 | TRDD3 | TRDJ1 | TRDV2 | TGTGCCTGTGACAACGTACTGGGGGATACCTACACCGATAAACTCATCTTT | CACDNVLGDTYTDKLIF
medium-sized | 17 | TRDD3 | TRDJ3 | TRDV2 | TGTGCCTGTGACAATACTGGGGGATACTGGGACACCCGACAGATGTTTTTC | CACDNTGGYWDTRQMFF
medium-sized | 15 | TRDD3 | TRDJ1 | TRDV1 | TGTGCTCTTGGGGAACTTAGACTACTGGGGGAGAAACTCATCTTT | CALGELRLLGEKLIF
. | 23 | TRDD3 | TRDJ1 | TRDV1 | TGTGCTCTTGGGGAAGGGCCTTTCCTACCAGTAGTAGGGGGATACCGGTGGACCGATAAACTCATCTTT | CALGEGPFLPVVGGYRWTDKLIF
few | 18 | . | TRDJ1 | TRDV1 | TGTGCTCTTGGGGAACGGACGGCACTGGAAGAGTACACCGATAAACTCATCTTT | CALGERTALEEYTDKLIF
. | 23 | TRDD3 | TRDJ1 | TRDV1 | TGTGCTCTTGGGGAACGGTCCATGCGTTTCCCGTACTGGGGGATAATGTACACCGATAAACTCATCTTT | CALGERSMRFPYWGIMYTDKLIF
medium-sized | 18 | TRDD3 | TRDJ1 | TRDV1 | TGTGCTCTTGGAGCAAAAATACTGGGGGTTCACCAGTCCGATAAACTCATCTTT | CALGAKILGVHQSDKLIF
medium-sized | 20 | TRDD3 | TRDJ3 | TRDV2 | TGTGCCTGTGACACCGCTGGGGGAAACCTCAGCTCCTGGGACACCCGACAGATGTTTTTC | CACDTAGGNLSSWDTRQMFF
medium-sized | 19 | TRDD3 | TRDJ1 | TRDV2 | TGTGCCTGTGACACCGTTCAAGCCGTCTGGGGGATGGCGGCCGATAAACTCATCTTT | CACDTVQAVWGMAADKLIF
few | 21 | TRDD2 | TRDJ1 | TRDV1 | TGTGCTCTTGGTCCCCCGGCCTTCCTACTGGGTGGGGGAAAGTACACCGATAAACTCATCTTT | CALGPPAFLLGGGKYTDKLIF
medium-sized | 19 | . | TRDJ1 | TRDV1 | TGTGCTCTTGGGGGCCAACTACCGCGGATAGAGGGGTACACCGATAAACTCATCTTT | CALGGQLPRIEGYTDKLIF
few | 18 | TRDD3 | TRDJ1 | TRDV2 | TGTGCCTGTGACGCCGTACTGGGGGATACGCGGACCACCGATAAACTCATCTTT | CACDAVLGDTRTTDKLIF
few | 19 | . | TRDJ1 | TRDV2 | TGTGCCTGTGACACCGTATCAAGTACTGGACTGGGTCGAACCGACAAACTCATCTTT | CACDTVSSTGLGRTDKLIF
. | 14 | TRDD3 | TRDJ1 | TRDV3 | TGTGCCCTACTGGGGGATAGGTACACCGATAAACTCATCTTT | CALLGDRYTDKLIF
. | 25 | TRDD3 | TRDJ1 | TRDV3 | TGTGCCTTTAGGGGGTTCCTAACGGGGAGGCCCGTGCTCATACTGGGGGATACGTACACCGATAAACTCATCTTT | CAFRGFLTGRPVLILGDTYTDKLIF
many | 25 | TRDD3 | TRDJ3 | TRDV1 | TGTGCTCTTGGGTCTAGGACGTCCTACGGGGAACTGGGGGATCCCGGTATCTGGGACACCCGACAGATGTTTTTC | CALGSRTSYGELGDPGIWDTRQMFF
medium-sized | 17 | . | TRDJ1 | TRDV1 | TGTGCTCTTGGGGCTCACCTGGTCGGGGGCCACACCGATAAACTCATCTTT | CALGAHLVGGHTDKLIF
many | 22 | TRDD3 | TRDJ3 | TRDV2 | TGTGCCTGTGACACCGCTGGGACTGGGGGATTCGGAGGCTCCTGGGACACCCGACAGATGTTTTTC | CACDTAGTGGFGGSWDTRQMFF
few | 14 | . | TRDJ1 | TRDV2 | TGTGCCTGTGACGCGGTCGCAAACACCGATAAACTCATCTTT | CACDAVANTDKLIF
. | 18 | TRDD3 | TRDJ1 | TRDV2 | TGTGCCTGTGACACCGTACTGGGGGATACGCGGTACACCGATAAACTCATCTTT | CACDTVLGDTRYTDKLIF
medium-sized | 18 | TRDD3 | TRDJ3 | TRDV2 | TGTGCCTGTGACACTGGGGGATCCCTCTCCTGGGACACCCGACAGATGTTTTTC | CACDTGGSLSWDTRQMFF
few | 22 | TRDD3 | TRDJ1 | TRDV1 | TGTGCTCTTGGGGAGGCCCCTACGTCCCCCCCTGGGGGATCCACGCATTTTGGGAGACTCATCTTT | CALGEAPTSPPGGSTHFGRLIF
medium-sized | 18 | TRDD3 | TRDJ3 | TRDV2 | TGTGCCTGTGACACCCTTACTGGGGGAGACCTGGACACCCGACAGATGTTTTTC | CACDTLTGGDLDTRQMFF
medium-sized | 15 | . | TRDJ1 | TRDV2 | TGTGCCTGTGACACCGTGGGGCTTGAGGCCGATAAACTCATCTTT | CACDTVGLEADKLIF
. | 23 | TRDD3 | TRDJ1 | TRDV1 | TGTGCTCTTGGGGAATTACACGGTCGCCTAGTACTGGGGGACCCCCCCTCCCCCGAGAAACTCATCTTT | CALGELHGRLVLGDPPSPEKLIF
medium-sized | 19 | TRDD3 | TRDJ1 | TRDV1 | TGTGCTCTTGGGGAAGGAAAGTTCTGGGGGATACTGCGCACCGATAAACTCATCTTT | CALGEGKFWGILRTDKLIF
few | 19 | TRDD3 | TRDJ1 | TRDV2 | TGTGCCTGTGACACCGTTAGTACTGGGGGATACAAGTACACCGATAAACTCATCTTT | CACDTVSTGGYKYTDKLIF
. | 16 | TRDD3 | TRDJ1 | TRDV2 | TGTGCCTGTGACACCTCGTGGGGGACGACTACCGATAAACTCATCTTT | CACDTSWGTTTDKLIF
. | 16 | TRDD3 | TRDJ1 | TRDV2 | TGTGCCTGTGACACCTTACTGGGGGACGCCACCGATAAACTCATCTTT | CACDTLLGDATDKLIF
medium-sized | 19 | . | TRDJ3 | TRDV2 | TGTGCCTGTGACACCCTGGGGCCTGGAGGCTCCTGGGACACCCGACAGATGTTTTTC | CACDTLGPGGSWDTRQMFF
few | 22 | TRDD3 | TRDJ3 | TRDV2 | TGTGCCTGTGACACTCTACTTACTGGGGATACCCCTTCGCCCTGGGACACCCGACAGATGTTTTTC | CACDTLLTGDTPSPWDTRQMFF
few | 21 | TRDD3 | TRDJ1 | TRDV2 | TGTGCCTGTGACCCCCTAGGACCTGGACTGGGGGTGAACGTCGGGGCCGATAAACTCATCTTT | CACDPLGPGLGVNVGADKLIF
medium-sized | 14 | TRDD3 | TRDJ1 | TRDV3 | TGTGCCTTTAATGCGGGGGATTTCACCGATAAACTCATCTTT | CAFNAGDFTDKLIF
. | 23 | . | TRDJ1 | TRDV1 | TGTGCTCTTGGGGAAGCCCGAATTTCCCACCGGCCGGCACGGATAGTAGGGGGCGATAAACTCATCTTT | CALGEARISHRPARIVGGDKLIF
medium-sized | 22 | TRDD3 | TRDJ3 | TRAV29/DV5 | TGTGCAGCAAGCACTACGACTGGGGGATTAGATGGTCAGGCCTGGGACACCCGACAGATGTTTTTC | CAASTTTGGLDGQAWDTRQMFF
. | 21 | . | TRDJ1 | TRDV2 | TGTGCCTGTGACAACCTTCCTACGGGGGATACGAAAAGAAAACAATCCGATAAACTCATCTTT | CACDNLPTGDTKRKQSDKLIF
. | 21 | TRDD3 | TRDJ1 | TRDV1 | TGTGCTCTTTTCTCCCTACCGTACTGGGGGATTCTCAAACCGTACACCGATAAACTCATCTTT | CALFSLPYWGILKPYTDKLIF
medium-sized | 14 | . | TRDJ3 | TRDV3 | TGTGCCTTTAGCAAAACCTGGGACACCCGACAGATGTTTTTC | CAFSKTWDTRQMFF
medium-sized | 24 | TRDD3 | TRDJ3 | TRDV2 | TGTGCCTGTGACACCTCCTTTCCCTCAATCATGGGGGATAAAAGCTCCTGGGACACCCGACAGATGTTTTTC | CACDTSFPSIMGDKSSWDTRQMFF
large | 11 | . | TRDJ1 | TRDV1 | TGTGCTCTTGGGCTCGCCTGTAAACTCATCTTT | CALGLACKLIF
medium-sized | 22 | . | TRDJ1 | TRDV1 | TGTGCTCTTGGGGAACCGAGGAGATTTGTTCCTAGGTTACTGGGTTACACCGATAAACTCATCTTT | CALGEPRRFVPRLLGYTDKLIF
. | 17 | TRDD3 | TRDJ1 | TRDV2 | TGTGCCTGTGACTTCCTGGGGGACGGTACGTACACCGATAAACTCATCTTT | CACDFLGDGTYTDKLIF
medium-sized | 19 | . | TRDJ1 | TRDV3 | TGTGCCTTCACCCCTTGTCTCCCGGCGGGCCATGTACTCGCGGATAAACTCATCTTT | CAFTPCLPAGHVLADKLIF
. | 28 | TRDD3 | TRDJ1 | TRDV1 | TGTGCTCTTGGGGAAGCAGGCTCCTCCCAAATCCACTGGGGGATATTCAATCCGCCCACGTTACATATCGATAAACTCATCTTT | CALGEAGSSQIHWGIFNPPTLHIDKLIF
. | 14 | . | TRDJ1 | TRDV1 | TGTGCTCTTGGAAAGGGGGGGAACGCCGATAAACTCATCTTT | CALGKGGNADKLIF
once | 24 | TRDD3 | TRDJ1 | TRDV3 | TGTGCCCTTACTAGGGCAATCATCCTACTCTTGGCTGGGGGATACCGGGCTGGGACCGATAAACTCATCTTT | CALTRAIILLLAGGYRAGTDKLIF
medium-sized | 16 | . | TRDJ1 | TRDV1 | TGTGCTCTTGGGGAACATAGCTGCCCCAACGGCGATAAACTCATCTTT | CALGEHSCPNGDKLIF
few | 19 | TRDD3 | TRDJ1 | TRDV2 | TGTGCCTGTGACACCGTACTGGGGCTCAAAGGGGTACTAACCGATAAACTCATCTTT | CACDTVLGLKGVLTDKLIF
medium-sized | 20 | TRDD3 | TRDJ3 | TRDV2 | TGTGCCTGTGACACCCTGGGGGATACAAGGAGCTCCTGGGACACCCGACAGATGTTTTTC | CACDTLGDTRSSWDTRQMFF
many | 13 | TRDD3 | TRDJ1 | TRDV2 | TGTGCCTGTGATTTACTGGGGGATCCTAAACTCATCTTT | CACDLLGDPKLIF
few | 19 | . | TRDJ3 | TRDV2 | TGTGCCTGTGACAGTACTGGTTATGCTTCCACCTGGGACACCCGACAGATGTTTTTC | CACDSTGYASTWDTRQMFF
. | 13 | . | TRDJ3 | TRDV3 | TGTGCCCCCTCCAGGTGGGACACCCGACAGATGTTTTTC | CAPSRWDTRQMFF
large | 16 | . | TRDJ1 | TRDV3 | TGTGCCTTCCGGGGGGGGTACTGGGCTGGAACCGATAAACTCATCTTT | CAFRGGYWAGTDKLIF